This TCR beta chain was identified in a study of a mutant IDH1 vaccine in newly diagnosed glioma. For the study at large: Patients in the study were vaccinated eight times, receiving shots in weeks 1, 3, 5, 7, 11, 15, 19 and 23. Prior therapy was radiotherapy, temozolomide, or both; most received both.

With regard to this clone: Its antigen is as yet unknown.

The protocol was immunoSEQ multiplex PCR, while the TCRdb copy is restricted to in-frame clones and leaves out a portion. The sample contains about 64,000 clones, roughly 84% of which appear only once. Time point: week 11, during vaccination. The study gave 300 ug of mutant IDH1 20-mer peptide per vaccine dose, with topical imiquimod. After removal of 0 bases from V and 15 bases from J, the junction contained 8 bases not matched to a gene. CDR1 MNHEY and CDR2 SMNVEV come from the germline V gene (reference sequence). This CDR3 comprises 13 residues. This sample comprised PBMCs, obtained from a glioma patient whose treatment included an IDH1 peptide vaccine. The TCR comes from a woman in her forties or fifties with glioma. The chain employs TRBV27 and TRBJ2-4, with 7 bases aligning to TRBD1. The DNA of the CDR3 is TGTGCCAGCAGTTTATCGATGAGGGGGCTCGCGTACTTC. It is translated as CASSLSMRGLAYF.